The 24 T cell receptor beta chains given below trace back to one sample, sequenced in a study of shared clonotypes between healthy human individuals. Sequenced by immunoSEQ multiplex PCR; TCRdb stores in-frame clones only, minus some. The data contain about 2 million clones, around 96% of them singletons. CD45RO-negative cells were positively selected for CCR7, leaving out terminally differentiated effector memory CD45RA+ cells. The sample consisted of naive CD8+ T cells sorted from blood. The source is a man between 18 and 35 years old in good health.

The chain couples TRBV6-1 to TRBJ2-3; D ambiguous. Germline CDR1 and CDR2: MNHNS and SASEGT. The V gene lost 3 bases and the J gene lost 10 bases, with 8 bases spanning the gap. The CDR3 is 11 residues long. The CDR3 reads CASSDFSPQYF. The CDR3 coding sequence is TGTGCCAGCAGTGATTTTAGCCCGCAGTATTTT.

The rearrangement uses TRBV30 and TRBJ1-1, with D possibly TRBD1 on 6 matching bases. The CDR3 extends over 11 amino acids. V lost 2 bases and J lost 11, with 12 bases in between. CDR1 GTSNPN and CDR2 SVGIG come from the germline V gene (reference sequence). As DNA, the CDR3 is TGTGCCTGGAGTTCCCAGGGGTATGCTTTCTTT. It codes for CAWSSQGYAFF. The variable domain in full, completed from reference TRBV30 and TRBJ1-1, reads SQTIHQWPATLVQPVGSPLSLECTVEGTSNPNLYWYRQAAGRGLQLLFYSVGIGQISSEVPQNLSASRPQDRQFILSSKKLLLSDSGFYLCAWSSQGYAFFGQGTRLTVV.

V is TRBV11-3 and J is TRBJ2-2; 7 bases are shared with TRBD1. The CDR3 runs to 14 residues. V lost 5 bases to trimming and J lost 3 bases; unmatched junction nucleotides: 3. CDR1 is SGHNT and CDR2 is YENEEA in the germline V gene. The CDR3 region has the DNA TGTGCCAGCAGCGTACAGGGGTACACCGGGGAGCTGTTTTTT. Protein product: CASSVQGYTGELFF. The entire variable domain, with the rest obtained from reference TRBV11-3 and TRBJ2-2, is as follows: EAGVVQSPRYKIIEKKQPVAFWCNPISGHNTLYWYLQNLGQGPELLIRYENEEAVDDSQLPKDRFSAERLKGVDSTLKIQPAELGDSAVYLCASSVQGYTGELFFGEGSRLTVL.

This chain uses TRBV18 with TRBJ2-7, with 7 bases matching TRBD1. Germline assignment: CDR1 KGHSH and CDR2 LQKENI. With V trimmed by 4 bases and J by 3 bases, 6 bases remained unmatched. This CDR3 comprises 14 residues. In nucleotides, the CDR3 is TGTGCCAGCTCACTCACAGGGGACCTCTACGAGCAGTACTTC. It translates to CASSLTGDLYEQYF.

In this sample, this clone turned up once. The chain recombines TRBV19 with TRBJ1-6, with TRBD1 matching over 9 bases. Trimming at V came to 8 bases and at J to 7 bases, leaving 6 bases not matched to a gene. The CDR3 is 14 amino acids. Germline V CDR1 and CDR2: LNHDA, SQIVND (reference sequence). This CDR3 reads CASQTGGWNSPLHF. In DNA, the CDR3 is TGTGCCAGTCAGACAGGGGGTTGGAATTCACCCCTCCACTTT.

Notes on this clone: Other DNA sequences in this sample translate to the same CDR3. The CDR3 reads CASSEGGRGYEQYF. CDR3 coding DNA: TGTGCCAGCAGTGAAGGGGGGCGCGGCTACGAGCAGTACTTC. The chain recombines TRBV6-1 with TRBJ2-7; tentatively, D is TRBD1 (6 bases). This CDR3 region has 14 residues. V was cut by 1 base and J by 3 bases, with 10 bases left in between. Germline CDR1 reads MNHNS; CDR2 reads SASEGT.

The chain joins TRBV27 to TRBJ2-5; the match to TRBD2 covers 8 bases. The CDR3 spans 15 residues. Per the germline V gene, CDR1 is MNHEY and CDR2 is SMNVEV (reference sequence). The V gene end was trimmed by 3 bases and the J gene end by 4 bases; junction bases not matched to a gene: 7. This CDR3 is CASSFSRGGAETQYF. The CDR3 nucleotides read TGTGCCAGCAGTTTTTCTCGGGGGGGGGCAGAGACCCAGTACTTC.

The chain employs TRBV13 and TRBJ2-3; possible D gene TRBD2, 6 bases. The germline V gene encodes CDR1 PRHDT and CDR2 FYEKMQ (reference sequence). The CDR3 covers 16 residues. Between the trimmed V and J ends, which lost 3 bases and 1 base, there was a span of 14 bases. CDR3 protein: CASSFFPASGTDTQYF. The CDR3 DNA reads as TGTGCCAGCAGCTTTTTTCCCGCTAGCGGCACAGATACGCAGTATTTT.

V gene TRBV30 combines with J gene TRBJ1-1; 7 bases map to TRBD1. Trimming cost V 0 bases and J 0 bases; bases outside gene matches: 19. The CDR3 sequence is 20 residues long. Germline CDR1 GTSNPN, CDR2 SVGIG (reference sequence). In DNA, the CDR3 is TGTGCCTGGAGTGTACAGTATATGACGGGTCAGGGGGTTATGAACACTGAAGCTTTCTTT. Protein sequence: CAWSVQYMTGQGVMNTEAFF.

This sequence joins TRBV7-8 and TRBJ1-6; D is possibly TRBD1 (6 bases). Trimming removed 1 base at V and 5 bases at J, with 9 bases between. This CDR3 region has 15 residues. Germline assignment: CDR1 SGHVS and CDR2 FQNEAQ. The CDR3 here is CASSLETGNNSPLHF. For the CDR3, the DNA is TGTGCCAGCAGCTTAGAAACAGGGAATAATTCACCCCTCCACTTT.

CDR3 DNA sequence: TGTGCCAGCAGTTTGGCTAGCGGGGGAGACAATGAGCAGTTCTTC. Translating it yields CASSLASGGDNEQFF. This sequence joins TRBV27 and TRBJ2-1; TRBD2 agrees at 10 bases. The CDR3 runs to 15 residues. V shed 3 bases and J 5 bases; nucleotides not matched to a gene: 4. CDR1 MNHEY and CDR2 SMNVEV come from the germline V gene (reference sequence).

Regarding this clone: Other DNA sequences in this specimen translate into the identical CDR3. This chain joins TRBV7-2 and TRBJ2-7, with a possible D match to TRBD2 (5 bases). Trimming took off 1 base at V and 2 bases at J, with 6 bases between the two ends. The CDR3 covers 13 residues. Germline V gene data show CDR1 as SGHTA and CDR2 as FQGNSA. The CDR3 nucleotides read TGTGCCAGCAGCTTAGGAGGGACCTACGAGCAGTACTTC. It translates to CASSLGGTYEQYF. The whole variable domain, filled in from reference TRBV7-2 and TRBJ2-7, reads GAGVSQSPSNKVTEKGKDVELRCDPISGHTALYWYRQSLGQGLEFLIYFQGNSAPDKSGLPSDRFSAERTGGSVSTLTIQRTQQEDSAVYLCASSLGGTYEQYFGPGTRLTVT.

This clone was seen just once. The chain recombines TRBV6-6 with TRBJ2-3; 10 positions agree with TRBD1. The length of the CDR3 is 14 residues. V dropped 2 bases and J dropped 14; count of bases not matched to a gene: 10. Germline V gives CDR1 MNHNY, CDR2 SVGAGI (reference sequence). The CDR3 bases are TGTGCCAGCAGTTACACGCGACAGGGGGCGCCGGGGTATTTT. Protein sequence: CASSYTRQGAPGYF.

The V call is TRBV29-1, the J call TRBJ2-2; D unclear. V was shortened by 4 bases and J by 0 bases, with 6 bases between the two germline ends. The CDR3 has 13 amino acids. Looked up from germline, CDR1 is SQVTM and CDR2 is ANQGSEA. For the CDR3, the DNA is TGCAGCGTTGTGGTTACGAACACCGGGGAGCTGTTTTTT. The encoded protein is CSVVVTNTGELFF.

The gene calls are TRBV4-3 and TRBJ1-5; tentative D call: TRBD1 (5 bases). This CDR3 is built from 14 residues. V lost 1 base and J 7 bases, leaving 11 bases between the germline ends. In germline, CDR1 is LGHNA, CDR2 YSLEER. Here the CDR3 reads CASSQVQGGQPQHF. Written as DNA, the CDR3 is TGCGCCAGCAGCCAAGTTCAGGGCGGGCAGCCCCAGCATTTT.

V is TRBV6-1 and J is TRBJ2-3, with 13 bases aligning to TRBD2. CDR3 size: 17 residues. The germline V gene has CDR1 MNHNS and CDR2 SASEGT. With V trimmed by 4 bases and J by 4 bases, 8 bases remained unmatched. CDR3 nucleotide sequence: TGTGCCAGCAGTGCCAGACTAGCGGGGGGTGTAGCAGATACGCAGTATTTT. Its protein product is CASSARLAGGVADTQYF.

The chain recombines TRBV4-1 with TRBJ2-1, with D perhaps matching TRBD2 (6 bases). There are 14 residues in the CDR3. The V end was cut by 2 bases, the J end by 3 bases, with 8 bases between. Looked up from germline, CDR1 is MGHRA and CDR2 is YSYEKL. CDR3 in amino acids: CASSQPGLYNEQFF. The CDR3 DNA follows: TGCGCCAGCAGCCAACCGGGACTCTACAATGAGCAGTTCTTC.

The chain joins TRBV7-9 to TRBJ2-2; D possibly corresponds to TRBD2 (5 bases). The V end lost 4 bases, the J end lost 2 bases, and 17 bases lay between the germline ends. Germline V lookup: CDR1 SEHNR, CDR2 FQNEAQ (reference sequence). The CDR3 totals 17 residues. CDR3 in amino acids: CASSYGLHNSNTGELFF. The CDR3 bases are TGTGCCAGCAGCTACGGACTCCACAACTCAAACACCGGGGAGCTGTTTTTT.

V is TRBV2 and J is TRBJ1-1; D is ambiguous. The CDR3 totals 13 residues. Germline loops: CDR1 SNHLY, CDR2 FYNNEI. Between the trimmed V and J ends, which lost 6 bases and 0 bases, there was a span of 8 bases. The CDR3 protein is CASREWVNTEAFF. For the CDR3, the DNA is TGTGCCAGCAGGGAATGGGTGAACACTGAAGCTTTCTTT.

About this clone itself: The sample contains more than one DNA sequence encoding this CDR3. CDR3 DNA sequence: TGCGCCAGCAGCCAAGGCAGGTGGAACACTGAAGCTTTCTTT. Encoded protein: CASSQGRWNTEAFF. V usage is TRBV4-3 and J usage is TRBJ1-1; D remains unclear. The CDR3 has 14 residues. The germline V gene has CDR1 LGHNA and CDR2 YSLEER. The ends were cut back, 1 base at V and 1 base at J, with 7 bases in the middle.

Here the CDR3 reads CASSPGEYNEQFF. In nucleotides, the CDR3 is TGTGCCAGCTCACCAGGAGAGTACAATGAGCAGTTCTTC. The rearrangement uses TRBV18 and TRBJ2-1; D is unclear. Looked up from germline, CDR1 is KGHSH and CDR2 is LQKENI. The CDR3 totals 13 residues. The V and J ends lost 2 bases and 4 bases respectively, with 6 bases between them.

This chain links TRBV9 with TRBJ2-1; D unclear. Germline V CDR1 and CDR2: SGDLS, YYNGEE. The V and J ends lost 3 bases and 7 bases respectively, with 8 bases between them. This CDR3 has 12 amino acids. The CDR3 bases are TGTGCCAGCAGCGGGATCCCGAATGAGCAGTTCTTC. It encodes CASSGIPNEQFF.

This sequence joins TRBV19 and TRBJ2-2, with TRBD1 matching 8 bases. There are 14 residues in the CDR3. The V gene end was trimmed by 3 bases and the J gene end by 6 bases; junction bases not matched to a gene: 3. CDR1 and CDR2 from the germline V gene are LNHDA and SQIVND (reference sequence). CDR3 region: CASSISTGAGELFF. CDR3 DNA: TGTGCCAGTAGTATTTCGACAGGGGCCGGGGAGCTGTTTTTT. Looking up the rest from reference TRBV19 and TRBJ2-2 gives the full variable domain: DGGITQSPKYLFRKEGQNVTLSCEQNLNHDAMYWYRQDPGQGLRLIYYSQIVNDFQKGDIAEGYSVSREKKESFPLTVTSAQKNPTAFYLCASSISTGAGELFFGEGSRLTVL.

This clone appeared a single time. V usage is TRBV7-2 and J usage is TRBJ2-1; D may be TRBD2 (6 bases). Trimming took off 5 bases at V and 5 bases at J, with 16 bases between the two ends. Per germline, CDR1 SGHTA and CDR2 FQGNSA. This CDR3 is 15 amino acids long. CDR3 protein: CASSRRLGLDNEQFF. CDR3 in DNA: TGTGCCAGCAGCCGCAGACTAGGTCTAGACAATGAGCAGTTCTTC. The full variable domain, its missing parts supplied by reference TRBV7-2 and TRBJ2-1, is GAGVSQSPSNKVTEKGKDVELRCDPISGHTALYWYRQSLGQGLEFLIYFQGNSAPDKSGLPSDRFSAERTGGSVSTLTIQRTQQEDSAVYLCASSRRLGLDNEQFFGPGTRLTVL.